The T cell receptor beta chain described here comes from a study of blood T cell repertoires in COVID-19. The V gene's germline CDR1 is SGHAT and CDR2 FQNNGV. The CDR3 has 16 amino acids. V was clipped by 1 base and J by 2 bases; unmatched bases: 2. With regard to this clone: This may come from a read error, since a much larger clone is one base off.

Produced via immunoSEQ multiplex PCR; TCRdb's table is partial and in-frame only. The profile shows 230,000 or so clones, around four fifths of them singletons. Sequencing was done on a sample of peripheral blood. The clonotype originates from a man aged 35 to 55 with active or convalescent COVID-19. V gene TRBV11-2 combines with J gene TRBJ2-5; TRBD2 matches 12 bases. CDR3 coding DNA: TGTGCCAGCAGCTTAGGTGGACTAGCGGGGCAAGAGACCCAGTACTTC. Translation gives CASSLGGLAGQETQYF.